The sequence of this T cell receptor (beta chain) was determined in a study of shared clonotypes between healthy human individuals (dated by TCRdb to about 2020). At the level of the whole study: The cohort included a few men and a couple of women between 18 and 49 years of age. For each donor, CD4 naive and CD4 memory were each run on three plates, CD8 naive on two plates, and CD8 memory on one plate. Blood TCR repertoires of about five healthy adults were deeply sequenced to estimate repertoire size and the extent of clonotype sharing between individuals. To increase sequencing depth and limit assay-specific biases, different laboratories used diverse techniques to prepare libraries and sequence TCR repertoires. Each donor's leukapheresis produced roughly between about 0.85 and 10 billion PBMCs.

Study-wide conclusions, independent of this receptor: Clonotypes shared by all four sorted-subset donors showed higher generation probabilities than non-shared clonotypes. Based on pairwise subsampling, the degree of clonotype sharing among donors was expected to be affected by sequencing depth. Larger estimated clonotype richness was generally found for naive subsets than for memory subsets. Incomplete sequencing was indicated by rarefaction of sorted-subset datasets, despite the large sequencing depth. Sampling was limited to blood, and TCR repertoires in tissue likely differ from TCR repertoires in blood. Across a handful of donors, about 5% of naive CD4, roughly 3.4% of naive CD8, roughly 2.2% of memory CD4, and under 0.45% of memory CD8 clonotypes were shared. Because the study included only a small number of donors, the genetic and exposure-history diversity represented was limited.

Here V drops 3 bases and J drops 5 bases, and the junction holds 12 bases not matched to any gene. Including cysteine and phenylalanine, the CDR3 has 16 amino acids. The CDR3 DNA has 48 bases and is translated from base 1. CDR1 ENHRY and CDR2 SYGVKD were looked up in the germline V gene. Concerning this clone: Its specific antigen is unknown. The sample holds no much larger clone one base away, and base qualities are not on file.

TCR CDR3 regions were amplified from genomic DNA by multiplex PCR using the deep immunoSEQ assay. Extracted genomic DNA from each cell subset was spread evenly across all wells of several immunoSEQ 96-well plates, with each plate serving as a replicate. For sorted subsets, each replicate PCR was loaded with around 220 ng genomic DNA, equivalent to about 30,000 T cell genomes. Purified libraries were measured with a Qubit 3.0 fluorometer, size-checked on a Bioanalyzer 2100, and measured again with the KAPA Library Quantification kit. A separate single-read 150-cycle Illumina NextSeq 550 flow cell was used to sequence each immunoSEQ 96-well plate. The original pipeline was this. Because only junctional sequences without quality scores were contained in the immunoSEQ output, filtering matching that applied to full-length reads could not be performed. Sequences were annotated with PyIR, a Python wrapper for IgBLAST v1.9, using IMGT germline references to assign V/J genes and CDR3. Reads with weak V/J assignments (E-value above 1e-6), missing CDR3, stop codons, out-of-frame junctions, or ambiguous translated residues were removed. V3J clonotypes were defined by identical inferred V gene, J gene, and CDR3 amino acid sequence. The percentage overlap between two repertoires was calculated by dividing the number of shared unique clonotypes by the size of the smaller repertoire. Richness of each repertoire was evaluated using RTK rarefaction, the Chao1 estimator, and Recon v2.1 estimates of unobserved clonotypes. Generation probabilities for all TCRbeta clonotypes obtained by the gDNA method from several donors were computed using OLGA. Sourced from immuneACCESS, this table was stored by TCRdb with only in-frame sequences that have V and J called. A share of the clones is absent; for the studies checked, an unresolved V gene accounts for under half, and the remainder has no known explanation. That table furnishes V, J and clone size, whereas the DNA furnished D and trimming. The sample table holds about 2,100,000 clones, of which under 95% were seen once. About 1.5% of the sample lies in the top ten.

CD8 naive samples were CD45RO-negative cells positively selected for CCR7, giving a CD45RA+CCR7+ population that excluded TemRA cells. Healthy HIV-negative adults with no recently reported acute infections or vaccinations were included as donors. All donors were Caucasian adults living in Nashville, Tennessee, USA. After blood collection by leukapheresis, PBMCs were isolated using Ficoll-Histopaque density gradient centrifugation and then cryopreserved in the vapor phase of liquid nitrogen. Analytical flow cytometry was used to check the purity and quantity of each magnetically sorted T cell population. Genomic DNA was isolated from every sorted fraction and measured by UV absorbance on a Nanodrop 2000c.

This sequence was found in a man between 18 and 35 years old in good health. Some clones in this sample may be carry-over from other donors' samples. The chain is made from TRBV10-3 and TRBJ1-1; 7 central bases correspond to TRBD1. Sample: naive CD8+ T cells from PBMCs. This sample's cell subset or site label indicates: CD45RA+CCR7+. The CDR3 has the sequence CAISDPSTGQRTEAFF. Here is the DNA: TGTGCCATCAGTGACCCTTCGACAGGGCAGCGGACTGAAGCTTTCTTT.